Described below is a single T cell receptor (beta chain) sequence and its context. The source of the sample is a study of Ad26.COV2.S vaccination and SARS-CoV-2 variants. Study overall: Donor had been placed in the Ad26.COV2.S arm of the COV1001 trial.

As for treatment: over 15 received Ad26.COV2.S at low or high dose, single or two shots; a few received placebo; per-sample allocation not given. Sample collection was performed on day 63 after the first vaccine or placebo injection. Assay used: immunoSEQ multiplex PCR; TCRdb lists only in-frame clones, some missing. In the table there are some 450,000 clones, around 91% of which are singletons. The sequence came from a person between 18 and 59 years old who received the Ad26.COV2.S COVID-19 vaccine or a placebo. Material: peripheral blood, obtained in a trial of Ad26.COV2.S vaccine versus placebo.

The CDR3 sequence is CASSFGGSYEQYF. In DNA, the CDR3 is TGTGCCAGCAGTTTCGGCGGGAGCTACGAGCAGTACTTC. This chain connects TRBV12-3 or TRBV12-4 to TRBJ2-7, with 7 bases fitting TRBD2. This CDR3 is built from 13 residues. The V segment lost 3 bases and the J segment 3 bases; nucleotides outside the gene matches: 2.